The clone carrying this T cell receptor (beta chain) turned up a few times. Its antigen remains unknown. This sample stems from a study of T cell repertoires in cytomegalovirus infection. General study points: Adding up the frequency of public TCR beta families identified people who carried CMV plus the relevant HLA.

Trimming stripped 11 bases from V and 4 bases from J, with 14 bases between. Per germline, CDR1 SGHVT and CDR2 SQSDAQ. This CDR3 spans 12 amino acids. TCRdb fed the reads into MiXCR, producing one record per CDR3 protein. Among fewer than 1,000,000 distinct CDR3 sequences, around a third were seen once, and the ten largest hold around 15%. The receptor was isolated from a human donor in good health (CMV status not recorded). Some clones in this sample may be carry-over from other donors' samples. The chain combines TRBV7-4 with TRBJ1-2, with TRBD1 as a possible D gene (6 bases). The sample was cultured CD8+ T cells from PBMCs, taken from culture after CMV antigen stimulation. The CDR3 loop reads CARDNNTYGYTF. Written as DNA, the CDR3 is TGTGCCCGGGACAACAACACCTATGGCTACACCTTC.